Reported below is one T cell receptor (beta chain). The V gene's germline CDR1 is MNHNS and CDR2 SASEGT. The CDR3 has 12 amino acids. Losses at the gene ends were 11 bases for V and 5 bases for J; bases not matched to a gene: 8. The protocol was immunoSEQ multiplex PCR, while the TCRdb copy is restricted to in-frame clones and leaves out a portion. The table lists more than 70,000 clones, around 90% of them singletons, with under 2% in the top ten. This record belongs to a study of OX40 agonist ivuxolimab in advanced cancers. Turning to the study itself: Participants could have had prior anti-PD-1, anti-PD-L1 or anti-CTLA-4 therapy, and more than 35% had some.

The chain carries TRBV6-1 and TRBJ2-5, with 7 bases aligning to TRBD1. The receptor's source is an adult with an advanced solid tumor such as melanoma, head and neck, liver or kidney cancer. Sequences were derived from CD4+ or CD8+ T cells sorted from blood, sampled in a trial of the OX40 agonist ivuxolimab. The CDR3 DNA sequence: TGTGCCGGACGACAGGGAATGGAGACCCAGTACTTC. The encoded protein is CAGRQGMETQYF.